These T cell receptor beta chains were read from a single sample in a study of technical replicates of blood from several donors. Only in-frame clones appear in the TCRdb table, and some are missing; sequencing was by immunoSEQ multiplex PCR. The sample records some 11,000 clones, around 79% being singletons. The sequencing input was PBMCs. Receptors originate from a human donor in good health. CDR3s include the opening cysteine and the closing phenylalanine or tryptophan. D genes are given only for firm matches. Size is omitted from some rows. Given values are once, few, many or a class for expanded clones.

size	D	J	V	DNA	CDR3
few	-	TRBJ1-1	TRBV27	TGTGCCAGCAGTTTAGGCAGGGTAACTGAAGCTTTCTTT	CASSLGRVTEAFF
-	-	TRBJ1-2	TRBV6-6	TGTGCCAGCAGTTCGGTGAATGGTGGCTACACCTTC	CASSSVNGGYTF
-	-	TRBJ2-7	TRBV7-6	TGTGCCAGCAGCTCCCGTCGAACAGGGCAGGGCGAGCAGTACTTC	CASSSRRTGQGEQYF
few	-	TRBJ1-2	TRBV5-1	TGCGCCAGCAGCAACCCTTCGGCAGGGCAGGAAGTCGTCTACACCTTC	CASSNPSAGQEVVYTF
-	-	TRBJ2-7	TRBV2	TGTGCCAGCAGGGCGCCCGCGGGTTACGAGCAGTACTTC	CASRAPAGYEQYF
-	TRBD1	TRBJ2-7	TRBV5-4	TGTGCCAGCAGCTTGACAGGGGTCGAGCAGTACTTC	CASSLTGVEQYF
-	-	TRBJ1-3	TRBV10-2	TGCGCCAGCAGTGAGCTAACGAGAAACACCATATATTTT	CASSELTRNTIYF
-	-	TRBJ1-1	TRBV2	TGTGCCAGCAGACCGGGACACATGAACACTGAAGCTTTCTTT	CASRPGHMNTEAFF
-	-	TRBJ1-4	TRBV30	TGTGCCTGTAAACCGGTTTCGGGGGGAAATGAAAAACTGTTTTTT	CACKPVSGGNEKLFF
-	-	TRBJ1-2	TRBV5-4	TGTGCCAGCAGCTTGGGGCGGGACGGGTACTATGGCTACACCTTC	CASSLGRDGYYGYTF
-	-	TRBJ2-3	TRBV28	TGTGCCAGCAGTCCCCCGGCTGGGCAGGATACGCAGTATTTT	CASSPPAGQDTQYF
few	TRBD2	TRBJ2-1	TRBV19	TGTGCCAGTGATACTAGCGGGAGAAAGGGTGAGCAGTTCTTC	CASDTSGRKGEQFF
few	-	TRBJ1-3	TRBV7-9	TGTGCCAGCAGCCCGAGCGGGAGGGGAAACACCATATATTTT	CASSPSGRGNTIYF
-	-	TRBJ2-3	TRBV5-1	TGCGCCAGCAGCTTGGGACTTAGCGGAGACACAGATACGCAGTATTTT	CASSLGLSGDTDTQYF
-	-	TRBJ2-2	TRBV10-3	TGTGCCATCAGTGAGTCCTTGCGGTCGAACACCGGGGAGCTGTTTTTT	CAISESLRSNTGELFF
-	-	TRBJ2-7	TRBV7-2	TGTGCCAGCAGCTTGAGAGGGTACGAGCAGTACTTC	CASSLRGYEQYF
-	-	TRBJ1-1	TRBV6-5	TGTGCCACCGCTCCGGGGTTGGCGTTTCCCACTGAAGCTTTCTTT	CATAPGLAFPTEAFF
-	-	TRBJ2-7	TRBV6-1	TGTGCCAGCAGGAGGGTCTTTGACGGCCGCTACGAGCAGTACTTC	CASRRVFDGRYEQYF
-	-	TRBJ2-1	TRBV19	TGTGCCAGTAGGCCCGGACAGACCTACAATGAGCAGTTCTTC	CASRPGQTYNEQFF
-	-	TRBJ2-5	TRBV9	TGTGCCAGCAGCGCCCCCCCAGCAGGGCAAGAGACCCAGTACTTC	CASSAPPAGQETQYF
-	-	TRBJ1-2	TRBV19	TGTGCCAGTATCCCGTCACCCTCGGCGGGAGGCTACACCTTC	CASIPSPSAGGYTF
-	-	TRBJ2-2	TRBV30	TGTGCCTGGAGTCGGGTTGTGGGGGAGCTGTTTTTT	CAWSRVVGELFF
-	-	TRBJ2-7	TRBV10-1	TGCGCCAGCAGTGGGACAGCTGATGGCTACGAGCAGTACTTC	CASSGTADGYEQYF
-	TRBD1	TRBJ1-4	TRBV7-9	TGTGCCAGCAGCGCGGAGGGGGCGCGAGATGAAAAACTGTTTTTT	CASSAEGARDEKLFF
-	-	TRBJ2-7	TRBV5-1	TGCGCCAGCAGCTTTGGTACTAGGATTGGCGAGCAGTACTTC	CASSFGTRIGEQYF
few	-	TRBJ2-1	TRBV5-1	TGCGCCAGCAGCCTAGGAATCAGGGGTGAGCAGTTCTTC	CASSLGIRGEQFF
-	-	TRBJ2-1	TRBV4-2	TGTGCCAGCAGCCAAAGGGGAAGTTTTAGCGGCACCTACAATGAGCAGTTCTTC	CASSQRGSFSGTYNEQFF
-	-	TRBJ2-3	TRBV6-4	TGTGCCAGCAGTAGCGGGAGCACAGATACGCAGTATTTT	CASSSGSTDTQYF
-	-	TRBJ1-2	TRBV5-1	TGCGCCAGCAGCTTGGAGGGACAACTTATTAGCGATGGCTACACCTTC	CASSLEGQLISDGYTF
-	-	TRBJ2-5	TRBV7-9	TGTGCCAGCAGCCAGGGGGGCCCCCAAGAGACCCAGTACTTC	CASSQGGPQETQYF
-	-	TRBJ2-1	TRBV7-9	TGTGCCAGCAGTAGGGGACTCGCTGAGCAGTTCTTC	CASSRGLAEQFF
few	-	TRBJ1-5	TRBV18	TGTGCCAGCTCACCTAGGGGATCCAACGATCAGCCCCAGCATTTT	CASSPRGSNDQPQHF
-	-	TRBJ2-1	TRBV6-1	TGTGCCAGCGAGGAAGTGTGGCAGTTCTTC	CASEEVWQFF
few	TRBD1	TRBJ1-2	TRBV2	TGTGCCAGCAGGGAACAGGGGGGTGCAAACTATGGCTACACCTTC	CASREQGGANYGYTF
-	-	TRBJ2-7	TRBV18	TGTGCCAGCTCACTGAGGAGCTCCTACGAGCAGTACTTC	CASSLRSSYEQYF
-	TRBD2	TRBJ2-1	TRBV5-1	TGCGCCAGCTCCTCCTCGGGGGGGTACAATGAGCAGTTCTTC	CASSSSGGYNEQFF
-	-	TRBJ2-7	TRBV29-1	TGCAGCGTTGAAGATCCAGACGGGAACTCCTACGAGCAGTACTTC	CSVEDPDGNSYEQYF
few	-	TRBJ2-7	TRBV21-1	TGTGCCAGCAGCAAAAAGACAGGGGGCGAGCAGTACTTC	CASSKKTGGEQYF
-	TRBD2	TRBJ2-2	TRBV5-1	TGCGCCAGCAGCTTGTTCTCACGAGCGGGAGACACCGGGGAGCTGTTTTTT	CASSLFSRAGDTGELFF
-	-	TRBJ1-1	TRBV29-1	TGCAGCGTTGAATCGTGGGAGAGTTCTATGAACACTGAAGCTTTCTTT	CSVESWESSMNTEAFF
-	TRBD1	TRBJ1-5	TRBV19	TGTGCCAGTAGTCTAGGAGACAGGGAATTCACTCAGCCCCAGCATTTT	CASSLGDREFTQPQHF
-	TRBD2	TRBJ2-2	TRBV2	TGTGCCAGCAGTGGGACTAGCGGGAATTCAATCACCGGGGAGCTGTTTTTT	CASSGTSGNSITGELFF
-	TRBD2	TRBJ2-7	TRBV29-1	TGCAGCGCCCCTGACCGATTAGCGGGAGCCAACGTCTTC	CSAPDRLAGANVF
-	TRBD1	TRBJ1-2	TRBV6-1	TGTGCCAGCAGGGATACAGGGGGCGGTAACTATGGCTACACCTTC	CASRDTGGGNYGYTF
few	-	TRBJ1-1	TRBV15	TGTGCCACCAGCAGAGATTTCATCGGCACAGGTGGTGAAGCTTTCTTT	CATSRDFIGTGGEAFF
once	TRBD2	TRBJ2-7	TRBV19	TGTGCCAGTAGTATAGGTAGCGGGAGTCTTGCGACCTACGAGCAGTACTTC	CASSIGSGSLATYEQYF
-	TRBD1	TRBJ2-7	TRBV19	TGTGCCAGTAGTTTCCGACAGGGAAACAACGAGCAGTACTTC	CASSFRQGNNEQYF
-	-	TRBJ1-2	TRBV28	TGTGCCAGCAGTTTAGCAGGGGCCCACTACTGGAATGGCTACACCTTC	CASSLAGAHYWNGYTF
-	-	TRBJ2-1	TRBV5-5	TGTGCCAGCAGCTTCGGTCTAGTTCCCAATGAGCAGTTCTTC	CASSFGLVPNEQFF
-	-	TRBJ1-1	TRBV14	TGTGCCAGCAGCCAGTTCTCTGAAGCTTTCTTT	CASSQFSEAFF
-	TRBD1	TRBJ1-3	TRBV18	TGTGCCAGCTCACTCACAGGGGCCGGAAACACCATATATTTT	CASSLTGAGNTIYF
-	TRBD1	TRBJ1-2	TRBV29-1	TGCAGCGTTGAAAAGCGGACAGGGTTCCTTTCCTATGGCTACACCTTC	CSVEKRTGFLSYGYTF
-	-	TRBJ1-5	TRBV28	TGTGCCAGCAGTGGGGGGGCGGGTCAGCCCCAGCATTTT	CASSGGAGQPQHF
-	TRBD2	TRBJ2-5	TRBV7-2	TGTGCCAGCAGCCCAGCGGGGACTAGCGGGAGAGAGACCCAGTACTTC	CASSPAGTSGRETQYF
-	-	TRBJ1-3	TRBV7-2	TGTGCCAGCAGCTTAGACAGGGCTGGAAACACCATATATTTT	CASSLDRAGNTIYF
-	-	TRBJ1-3	TRBV30	TGTGCCTGGACCAACTGGGACCGTAGGGGGTCCTCTGGAAACACCATATATTTT	CAWTNWDRRGSSGNTIYF
-	TRBD1	TRBJ2-1	TRBV5-1	TGCGCCAGCAGCGGGACCCGGGACAGGGGGCCCCAATTCTACAATGAGCAGTTCTTC	CASSGTRDRGPQFYNEQFF
-	TRBD1	TRBJ2-5	TRBV5-6	TGTGCCAGCAGCTTGGGAATAGGGGGCTTGGGGACCCAGTACTTC	CASSLGIGGLGTQYF